These 18 T cell receptor beta chains share one sample of origin, sequenced in a study of post-analysis software for immune sequencing data. Unique molecular identifiers were built into the TCR beta cDNA libraries. Via MiXCR, TCRdb re-called the PCR reads, giving one row per CDR3 protein. This sample has 150,000 or so distinct CDR3 sequences, with roughly 40% found just once. This material consisted of blood, taken after autologous hematopoietic stem cell transplantation. Receptor source: a girl aged 10 to 17 with multiple sclerosis.

This clonotype was recorded a few times. The chain joins TRBV6-5 to TRBJ1-4; possibly TRBD1 for D (6 bases). Germline V gene data show CDR1 as MNHEY and CDR2 as SVGAGI. There are 15 residues in the CDR3. Trimming pared 1 base from V and 7 bases from J, leaving 13 bases between. CDR3 amino acids: CASSYWGRGGEKLFF. Written as DNA, the CDR3 is TGTGCCAGCAGTTACTGGGGCAGGGGAGGTGAAAAACTGTTTTTT.

V gene TRBV20-1 combines with J gene TRBJ2-3, with D unresolved. Trimming took off 1 base at V and 3 bases at J, with 5 bases between the two ends. The CDR3 extends over 12 amino acids. Germline assignment: CDR1 DFQATT and CDR2 SNEGSKA (reference sequence). CDR3 sequence (DNA): TGCAGTGCTAGAGGCGCAACAGATACGCAGTATTTT. Amino acids: CSARGATDTQYF.

This clonotype showed up just a few times. This chain connects TRBV5-1 to TRBJ2-5; D unclear. Trimming took off 0 bases at V and 2 bases at J, with 14 bases between the two ends. Per germline, CDR1 SGHRS and CDR2 YFSETQ. The CDR3 runs 16 residues. For the CDR3, the DNA is TGCGCCAGCAGCTTGGTTCTCCCCATGGGGCAAGAGACCCAGTACTTC. It codes for CASSLVLPMGQETQYF.

This clonotype was seen only a few times. The rearrangement uses TRBV5-1 and TRBJ2-6; perhaps D is TRBD1 or TRBD2 (5 bases each). Trimming left V 0 bases short and J 0 bases short, with 10 bases between. CDR1 is SGHRS and CDR2 is YFSETQ in the germline V gene. The CDR3 loop spans 17 amino acids. Written as DNA, the CDR3 is TGCGCCAGCAGCTTGGAAGGGACGCTCTCTGGGGCCAACGTCCTGACTTTC. Its translation: CASSLEGTLSGANVLTF.

V usage is TRBV20-1 and J usage is TRBJ2-3, with 8 bases lining up with TRBD2. Germline values: CDR1 DFQATT, CDR2 SNEGSKA (reference sequence). J was trimmed by 8 bases and V by 6 bases; bases with no gene match: 16. The CDR3 is made up of 15 amino acids. The CDR3 loop reads CSAPDTAGDSSTQYF. CDR3 DNA: TGCAGTGCACCGGACACAGCGGGAGATAGTTCTACGCAGTATTTT.

This clonotype was counted between two and nine times. The chain has TRBV5-1 and TRBJ2-1, with TRBD2 matching 13 bases. The V gene end was trimmed by 6 bases and the J gene end by 10 bases; junction bases not matched to a gene: 4. Germline CDR1 is SGHRS and CDR2 is YFSETQ. This CDR3 spans 13 amino acids. CDR3 sequence reads: CASTLTSGREQFF. CDR3 nucleotides: TGCGCCAGCACCCTGACTAGCGGGAGGGAGCAGTTCTTC. The entire variable domain, with the rest obtained from reference TRBV5-1 and TRBJ2-1, is as follows: KAGVTQTPRYLIKTRGQQVTLSCSPISGHRSVSWYQQTPGQGLQFLFEYFSETQRNKGNFPGRFSGRQFSNSRSEMNVSTLELGDSALYLCASTLTSGREQFFGPGTRLTVL.

This clonotype appeared many times. The J gene is TRBJ2-1, the V gene TRBV12-3 or TRBV12-4; D is ambiguous. This CDR3 contains 13 residues. The ends were cut back, 5 bases at V and 6 bases at J, with 11 bases in the middle. This chain's CDR3 is CASSLGPGNEQFF. CDR3 nucleotides: TGTGCCAGCAGTCTCGGACCTGGCAATGAGCAGTTCTTC.

This clonotype turned up a few times. The rearrangement uses TRBV15 and TRBJ2-1; D uncertain. The length of the CDR3 is 14 residues. V was trimmed by 0 bases and J by 4 bases, leaving 7 bases between them. Germline CDR1 and CDR2: LNHNV and YYDKDF (reference sequence). The chain's CDR3 is CATSRDRVYNEQFF. CDR3 nucleotide sequence: TGTGCCACCAGCAGAGATCGGGTTTACAATGAGCAGTTCTTC.

This clonotype was observed at least ten times. A much larger clone is a single base away; this may be a read error. Written as DNA, the CDR3 is TGTGCCAGCAGGGAGGATCTCGGGCAGCCCCAGCATTTT. Amino acids: CASREDLGQPQHF. The rearrangement links TRBV2 to TRBJ1-5; D is ambiguous. Germline CDR1 reads SNHLY; CDR2 reads FYNNEI. The CDR3 has 13 residues. The V gene lost 6 bases and the J gene lost 7 bases, with 13 bases spanning the gap.

The rearrangement links TRBV12-3 or TRBV12-4 to TRBJ2-7, with a possible D match to TRBD1 (5 bases). The J call is uncertain, as TRBJ2-4 better fits the DNA end. CDR3 length equals 13 residues. In DNA, the CDR3 is TGTGCCAGCAGTTTAAACAGGTGGAACATTCAGTACTTC. This sequence encodes CASSLNRWNIQYF.

This clonotype was seen only a few times. V gene TRBV27 combines with J gene TRBJ1-1; no reliable D call. The CDR3 is made up of 13 amino acids. The germline V and J ends were trimmed by 0 bases and 4 bases, with 6 bases remaining between them. Germline V gives CDR1 MNHEY, CDR2 SMNVEV (reference sequence). The CDR3 DNA follows: TGTGCCAGCAGTTTATCCGACGGCACTGAAGCTTTCTTT. This sequence encodes CASSLSDGTEAFF.

This clonotype has a handful of counts. This chain links TRBV12-3 or TRBV12-4 with TRBJ2-3; tentatively, D is TRBD2 (6 bases). V was cut by 6 bases and J by 7 bases, with 17 bases left in between. CDR3 size: 14 residues. CDR3 region: CASSHGDSLNTQYF. The CDR3 nucleotides read TGTGCCAGCAGCCATGGGGACTCACTCAATACGCAGTATTTT.

This clonotype turned up a few times. The rearrangement joins TRBV20-1 to TRBJ2-7; 12 bases fit TRBD1. Germline lookup yields CDR1 DFQATT and CDR2 SNEGSKA (reference sequence). CDR3 length: 16 amino acids. Losses at the gene ends were 0 bases for V and 7 bases for J; bases not matched to a gene: 10. CDR3 in amino acids: CSAREKLGQGAGEQYF. As DNA, the CDR3 is TGCAGTGCTAGAGAAAAACTGGGACAGGGGGCGGGTGAGCAGTACTTC.

For this clonotype: One junction end does not reproduce the germline sequence, and a read error may be involved. The V and J genes are TRBV29-1 and TRBJ1-4, with TRBD1 matching 8 bases. The CDR3 is 11 residues long. Per the germline V gene, CDR1 is SQVTM and CDR2 is ANQGSEA. In DNA, the CDR3 is TGCAGCGTGGAACAGGGGGAAAGACTGTTTTTT. This sequence encodes CSVEQGERLFF.

This sequence joins TRBV14 and TRBJ2-3; 10 nucleotides align to TRBD2. The CDR3 consists of 15 residues. J gave up 2 bases and V 4 bases, and 3 bases lay outside the gene matches. CDR1 SGHDN and CDR2 FVKESK come from the germline V gene. CDR3 protein: CASSRTSGFTDTQYF. The CDR3 nucleotides are TGTGCCAGCAGCCGGACTAGCGGATTCACAGATACGCAGTATTTT.

The V and J genes are TRBV6-1 and TRBJ2-7, with a weak D call TRBD2 (6 bases). Germline V gene data show CDR1 as MNHNS and CDR2 as SASEGT. This CDR3 region has 15 residues. Trimming shortened V by 1 base and J by 1 base, and 11 bases separated the two germline ends. As DNA, the CDR3 is TGTGCCAGCAGTGAAGGACTAGTGGGATCCTACGAGCAGTACTTC. Its translation is CASSEGLVGSYEQYF.

The J gene is TRBJ2-1, the V gene TRBV6-6; D possibly corresponds to TRBD2 (5 bases). CDR1 is MNHNY, CDR2 SVGAGI, per germline (reference sequence). CDR3 length equals 14 residues. V was clipped by 6 bases and J by 4 bases, with 13 bases between them. The CDR3 DNA reads TGTGCCAGCAGGAAAGCGGAGCTTTACAATGAGCAGTTCTTC. Protein sequence: CASRKAELYNEQFF.

V is TRBV4-1 and J is TRBJ2-3; 9 bases match TRBD2. CDR3 size: 15 residues. Germline assignment: CDR1 MGHRA and CDR2 YSYEKL. Losses at the gene ends were 4 bases for V and 6 bases for J; bases not matched to a gene: 8. This CDR3 is CASSLHGLAIDTQYF. The CDR3 nucleotides read TGCGCCAGCAGCCTCCACGGACTAGCGATCGATACGCAGTATTTT.